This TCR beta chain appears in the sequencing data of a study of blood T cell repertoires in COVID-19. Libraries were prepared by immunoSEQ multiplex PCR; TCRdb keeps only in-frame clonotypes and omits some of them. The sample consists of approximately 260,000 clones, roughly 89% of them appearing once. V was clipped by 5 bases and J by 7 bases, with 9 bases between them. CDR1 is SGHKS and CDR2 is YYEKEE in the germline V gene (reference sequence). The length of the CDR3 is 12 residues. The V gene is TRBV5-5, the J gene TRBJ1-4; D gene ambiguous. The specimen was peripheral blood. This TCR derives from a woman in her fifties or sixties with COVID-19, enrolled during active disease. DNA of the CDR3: TGTGCCAGCAGTCTCGACTTTGAAAAACTGTTTTTT. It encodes CASSLDFEKLFF.